These 22 T cell receptor beta chains share one sample of origin, sequenced in a study of cytomegalovirus exposure and HLA in healthy donors. The PCR had 60 Vbeta and 13 Jbeta primers. The table came from immunoSEQ multiplex PCR; TCRdb's copy has only in-frame clones and leaves some out. Here the sample spans 100,000 to 150,000 clones, approximately 8.7% being singletons. Sequenced input: PBMCs. The receptors shown here come from a man aged 35 to 55 in good health and CMV-seronegative.

The chain combines TRBV7-9 with TRBJ2-7; 10 bases are shared with TRBD1. The CDR3 has 14 amino acids. V gave up 5 bases and J gave up 3 bases; unmatched junction bases: 4. CDR1 and CDR2 from the germline V gene are SEHNR and FQNEAQ (reference sequence). CDR3 loop: CASSSRDRGYEQYF. CDR3 bases: TGTGCCAGCAGCAGCAGGGACAGGGGCTACGAGCAGTACTTC. Drawing the rest from reference TRBV7-9 and TRBJ2-7, the complete variable domain is DTGVSQNPRHKITKRGQNVTFRCDPISEHNRLYWYRQTLGQGPEFLTYFQNEAQLEKSRLLSDRFSAERPKGSFSTLEIQRTEQGDSAMYLCASSSRDRGYEQYFGPGTRLTVT.

This clone appeared a few times. The chain uses TRBV5-6 and TRBJ2-5; TRBD2 aligns across 10 bases. V was pared by 2 bases and J by 0 bases, with 4 bases of the junction left unmatched. Germline values: CDR1 SGHDT, CDR2 YYEEEE. The CDR3 has 16 amino acids. This CDR3 is CASSLVAGGYQETQYF. CDR3 nucleotide sequence: TGTGCCAGCAGCTTAGTAGCGGGGGGATACCAAGAGACCCAGTACTTC.

The chain joins TRBV6-1 to TRBJ1-1, with 8 bases lining up with TRBD1. Germline CDR1 and CDR2: MNHNS and SASEGT. V trimming: 4 bases; J trimming: 3 bases; junction bases outside the gene matches: 16. The CDR3 runs to 18 residues. The DNA of the CDR3 is TGTGCCAGCAGTGCCCACCCAGGGGGCGGGGGGGGGTACACTGAAGCTTTCTTT. Protein sequence: CASSAHPGGGGGYTEAFF.

This clone was counted a few times. The gene calls are TRBV18 and TRBJ1-2; a possible D gene is TRBD1 (6 bases). CDR1 and CDR2 (germline): KGHSH, LQKENI. CDR3 length: 14 amino acids. The germline V and J ends were trimmed by 2 bases and 4 bases, with 11 bases remaining between them. The CDR3 DNA is TGTGCCAGCTCACCATGGACAGCCGGCTATGGCTACACCTTC. Amino acid sequence: CASSPWTAGYGYTF. The full variable domain, its missing parts supplied by reference TRBV18 and TRBJ1-2, is NAGVMQNPRHLVRRRGQEARLRCSPMKGHSHVYWYRQLPEEGLKFMVYLQKENIIDESGMPKERFSAEFPKEGPSILRIQQVVRGDSAAYFCASSPWTAGYGYTFGSGTRLTVV.

This clone turned up a few times. At one end, the junction sequence differs from germline, possibly due to a read error. The chain recombines TRBV6-1 with TRBJ1-6; 7 bases match TRBD1. Per the germline V gene, CDR1 is MNHNS and CDR2 is SASEGT. This CDR3 comprises 13 residues. The DNA of the CDR3 is TGTGCCAGCAGCCCTGACAGGGCTTCACACCTCCACTTT. It specifies CASSPDRASHLHF.

This chain uses TRBV4-1 with TRBJ2-1; 11 positions match TRBD2. CDR3 size: 19 residues. CDR1 is MGHRA and CDR2 is YSYEKL in the germline V gene. Trimming took 0 bases from V and 3 from J; bases not matched to a gene: 10. The CDR3 coding sequence is TGCGCCAGCAGCCAAGATTTACTAGCGGGGGCGGGAGACTACAATGAGCAGTTCTTC. Protein: CASSQDLLAGAGDYNEQFF.

V is TRBV2 and J is TRBJ2-1, with D possibly being TRBD2 (5 bases). Germline assignment: CDR1 SNHLY and CDR2 FYNNEI. The V end was cut by 7 bases, the J end by 9 bases, with 16 bases between. This CDR3 contains 13 residues. The CDR3 nucleotides read TGTGCCAGCACCTTCTACGAGCGGTCTGAGCAGTTCTTC. As protein: CASTFYERSEQFF.

In this sample, this clone turned up a few times. The chain combines TRBV6-5 with TRBJ1-1; the match to TRBD1 covers 7 bases. The CDR3 spans 13 residues. V lost 6 bases, J lost 5 bases, and 6 bases stayed unmatched. Germline CDR1 reads MNHEY; CDR2 reads SVGAGI. DNA of the CDR3: TGTGCCAGCAGCCGCAAGACAGGGACTGAAGCTTTCTTT. Encoded protein: CASSRKTGTEAFF.

The rearrangement uses TRBV27 and TRBJ2-2, with TRBD2 matching 13 bases. The V gene end was trimmed by 5 bases and the J gene end by 8 bases; junction bases not matched to a gene: 5. CDR3 size: 15 residues. In germline, CDR1 is MNHEY, CDR2 SMNVEV (reference sequence). The CDR3 nucleotides read TGTGCCAGCAGTACGGGACTAGCGGGGACGGGGGAGCTGTTTTTT. This gives the protein CASSTGLAGTGELFF.

In this sample, this clone turned up a few times. The CDR3 sequence: CASSLFGLAGEPGVQYF. The CDR3, as DNA: TGTGCCAGCAGCCTTTTCGGACTAGCGGGGGAGCCCGGGGTGCAGTACTTC. The chain recombines TRBV5-6 with TRBJ2-7; 13 nucleotides align to TRBD2. After removal of 4 bases from V and 9 bases from J, the junction contained 16 bases not matched to a gene. The CDR3 contains 17 residues. CDR1 and CDR2 from the germline V gene are SGHDT and YYEEEE.

The chain couples TRBV6-5 to TRBJ1-1; a possible D gene is TRBD1 (6 bases). There are 15 residues in the CDR3. Germline values: CDR1 MNHEY, CDR2 SVGAGI. The V end lost 6 bases, the J end lost 5 bases, and 19 bases lay between the germline ends. CDR3 in amino acids: CASRLRGFLDTEAFF. The CDR3 region has the DNA TGTGCCAGCAGATTAAGGGGGTTTCTGGATACTGAAGCTTTCTTT.

This clone appeared a few times. The V gene is TRBV14, the J gene TRBJ1-2, with 8 bases identical to TRBD1. Germline CDR1 is SGHDN and CDR2 is FVKESK. The CDR3 has 16 amino acids. J lost 8 bases, V lost 1 base, and 12 bases had no gene match. CDR3 nucleotides: TGTGCCAGCAGCCAAGTTGACCTCGGACAGGGTGGCGGCTACACCTTC. As protein: CASSQVDLGQGGGYTF. Full variable domain (missing parts from reference TRBV14 and TRBJ1-2): EAGVTQFPSHSVIEKGQTVTLRCDPISGHDNLYWYRRVMGKEIKFLLHFVKESKQDESGMPNNRFLAERTGGTYSTLKVQPAELEDSGVYFCASSQVDLGQGGGYTFGSGTRLTVV.

This clone was counted only a few times. V usage is TRBV7-2 and J usage is TRBJ2-7, with D uncertain. This CDR3 is built from 14 residues. The ends were cut back, 5 bases at V and 1 base at J, with 12 bases in the middle. Germline V lookup: CDR1 SGHTA, CDR2 FQGNSA. CDR3 sequence: CASSKELSSYEQYF. CDR3 nucleotide sequence: TGTGCCAGCAGCAAAGAGCTATCTTCCTACGAGCAGTACTTC.

This clone was detected only a few times. An end of the junction differs from the germline gene, which may be a read error. J is TRBJ1-1 and V is TRBV4-1; D gene unclear. This CDR3 comprises 16 residues. From germline, CDR1 is MGHRA and CDR2 YSYEKL. Written as DNA, the CDR3 is TGCGCCAGCAGCAAAGAGGGCTCAGGAGGAGACACTGAAGCTTTCTTT. This codes for CASSKEGSGGDTEAFF.

The gene calls are TRBV30 and TRBJ2-1; 7 nucleotides align to TRBD1. After removal of 2 bases from V and 3 bases from J, the junction contained 4 bases not matched to a gene. Germline V gene data show CDR1 as GTSNPN and CDR2 as SVGIG (reference sequence). The length of the CDR3 is 14 residues. The CDR3 region is CAWSRGGDYNEQFF. Written as DNA, the CDR3 is TGTGCCTGGAGTCGAGGGGGCGACTACAATGAGCAGTTCTTC.

The chain has TRBV9 and TRBJ2-1; 7 nucleotides match TRBD1. V lost 0 bases, J lost 2 bases, and 2 bases stayed unmatched. The CDR3 spans 15 residues. The V gene's germline CDR1 is SGDLS and CDR2 YYNGEE. CDR3 loop: CASSVVGGTYNEQFF. The CDR3 coding sequence is TGTGCCAGCAGCGTAGTAGGGGGCACCTACAATGAGCAGTTCTTC.

The chain employs TRBV11-2 and TRBJ2-2; D gene unclear. This CDR3 has 14 residues. Germline values: CDR1 SGHAT, CDR2 FQNNGV. Trimming left V 4 bases short and J 6 bases short, with 12 bases between. The CDR3 nucleotides read TGTGCCAGCAGCTCCCCTCGCGTGCCCGGGGAGCTGTTTTTT. Its translation is CASSSPRVPGELFF.

This clone occurred a few times. The J gene is TRBJ2-1, the V gene TRBV19; D might be TRBD1 (5 bases). The ends were cut back, 3 bases at V and 6 bases at J, with 9 bases in the middle. The germline V gene encodes CDR1 LNHDA and CDR2 SQIVND (reference sequence). The CDR3 consists of 13 residues. CDR3 in amino acids: CASSIRVGNEQFF. Written as DNA, the CDR3 is TGTGCCAGTAGTATCAGGGTCGGCAATGAGCAGTTCTTC.

This clone was seen only a few times. The chain is built from TRBV12-5 and TRBJ1-2; tentative D call: TRBD1 (5 bases). Trimming pared 0 bases from V and 3 bases from J, leaving 14 bases between. CDR3 length equals 16 residues. In germline, CDR1 is LGHNT, CDR2 FRNRAP. The CDR3 loop is CASGLVRSRAYYGYTF. The DNA for the CDR3 is TGTGCTAGTGGTTTGGTAAGGTCCAGGGCCTACTATGGCTACACCTTC.

This clone was detected a few times. The chain has TRBV2 and TRBJ1-2; possible D gene TRBD1, 5 bases. The CDR3 runs to 14 residues. V was cut by 8 bases and J by 4 bases, with 17 bases left in between. Germline V gives CDR1 SNHLY, CDR2 FYNNEI. CDR3 in DNA: TGTGCCAGCGGTCGGACATCGCCGATCTATGGCTACACCTTC. Protein product: CASGRTSPIYGYTF.

The chain recombines TRBV6-1 with TRBJ2-1; 9 bases match TRBD2. The J segment lost 6 bases and the V segment lost 5 bases, leaving 8 bases of the junction unmatched. The CDR3 is made up of 15 amino acids. CDR1 MNHNS and CDR2 SASEGT come from the germline V gene. CDR3 DNA sequence: TGTGCCAGCAGTCTCCTAGCGGGGCTTCCCAATGAGCAGTTCTTC. This translates into CASSLLAGLPNEQFF.

The V call is TRBV2, the J call TRBJ2-1; 13 positions match TRBD2. After removal of 6 bases from V and 6 bases from J, the junction contained 5 bases not matched to a gene. CDR3 size: 15 residues. The germline V gene has CDR1 SNHLY and CDR2 FYNNEI. This chain's CDR3 is CASRGGTSGVNEQFF. The CDR3, as DNA: TGTGCCAGCAGGGGGGGGACTAGCGGGGTCAATGAGCAGTTCTTC.